A selection of T cell receptor beta chains follows, all from one sample in a study of cytomegalovirus exposure and HLA in healthy donors. The protocol was immunoSEQ multiplex PCR, while the TCRdb copy is restricted to in-frame clones and leaves out a portion. The data hold under 200,000 clones, with around three quarters observed a single time. Material: PBMCs. The source is a woman between 40 and 55 years old in good health and CMV-seronegative. CDR3s include the opening cysteine and the closing phenylalanine or tryptophan. D genes are given only for firm matches. Expanded clones are given a class, and other clones once, few, many or no size at all.

J: TRBJ2-7; D: TRBD2; V: TRBV15; size: -; CDR3: CATSGGGRYEQYF; DNA: TGTGCCACCTCGGGGGGCGGGAGGTACGAGCAGTACTTC
J: TRBJ1-5; D: TRBD1; V: TRBV6-1; size: -; CDR3: CASSGGMTGTHPNQPQHF; DNA: TGTGCCAGCAGTGGGGGAATGACAGGGACCCACCCCAATCAGCCCCAGCATTTT
J: TRBJ2-3; D: -; V: TRBV18; size: -; CDR3: CASSPTWDNTDTQYF; DNA: TGTGCCAGCTCACCTACGTGGGACAACACAGATACGCAGTATTTT
J: TRBJ1-2; D: TRBD1; V: TRBV2; size: -; CDR3: CASRDRALGYTF; DNA: TGTGCCAGCAGGGACAGGGCTTTAGGCTACACCTTC
J: TRBJ2-7; D: -; V: TRBV5-6; size: -; CDR3: CASSNQIDRSTYEQYF; DNA: TGTGCCAGCAGCAATCAGATCGACAGGAGTACCTACGAGCAGTACTTC
J: TRBJ2-7; D: -; V: TRBV7-7; size: -; CDR3: CASSLGPGGYEQYF; DNA: TGTGCCAGCAGCTTAGGGCCCGGGGGCTACGAGCAGTACTTC
J: TRBJ1-1; D: -; V: TRBV19; size: once; CDR3: CASRPGSLSTEAFF; DNA: TGTGCCAGTAGACCCGGGTCGCTGTCCACTGAAGCTTTCTTT
J: TRBJ1-3; D: -; V: TRBV7-9; size: -; CDR3: CASSLLTGNTGNTIYF; DNA: TGTGCCAGCAGCTTACTTACAGGGAACACTGGAAACACCATATATTTT
J: TRBJ1-5; D: -; V: TRBV27; size: -; CDR3: CASSPLGSRVGQPQHF; DNA: TGTGCCAGCAGTCCCCTCGGGTCGAGGGTTGGTCAGCCCCAGCATTTT
J: TRBJ1-1; D: -; V: TRBV19; size: -; CDR3: CASSIVRDAEAFF; DNA: TGTGCCAGTAGTATAGTCAGGGATGCTGAAGCTTTCTTT
J: TRBJ2-7; D: TRBD1; V: TRBV6-6; size: -; CDR3: CASAGTASSYEQYF; DNA: TGTGCCAGCGCCGGGACAGCTAGCTCCTACGAGCAGTACTTC
J: TRBJ1-4; D: TRBD1; V: TRBV4-2; size: -; CDR3: CASSHSGTGGVGEKLFF; DNA: TGTGCCAGCAGCCACTCCGGGACAGGGGGAGTTGGTGAAAAACTGTTTTTT
J: TRBJ2-1; D: TRBD1; V: TRBV9; size: few; CDR3: CASSVRGTGSNEQFF; DNA: TGTGCCAGCAGCGTAAGAGGGACAGGGTCCAATGAGCAGTTCTTC
J: TRBJ1-3; D: -; V: TRBV2; size: -; CDR3: CASSLSSTGNTIYF; DNA: TGTGCCAGCAGCCTTAGCAGTACGGGAAACACCATATATTTT
J: TRBJ2-7; D: -; V: TRBV15; size: -; CDR3: CATSRDIRDEQYF; DNA: TGTGCCACCAGCAGAGATATCAGGGACGAGCAGTACTTC
J: TRBJ2-5; D: -; V: TRBV11-2; size: -; CDR3: CASRATEETQYF; DNA: TGTGCCAGCAGGGCGACTGAGGAGACCCAGTACTTC
J: TRBJ1-1; D: TRBD1; V: TRBV2; size: -; CDR3: CASRATGVTEAFF; DNA: TGTGCCAGCAGAGCCACAGGGGTGACTGAAGCTTTCTTT
J: TRBJ1-6; D: -; V: TRBV28; size: once; CDR3: CASSLSITGNSPLHF; DNA: TGTGCCAGCAGTTTATCAATAACAGGCAATTCACCCCTCCACTTT
J: TRBJ2-2; D: TRBD1; V: TRBV10-3; size: once; CDR3: CATSDGQGHRELFF; DNA: TGTGCCACCTCTGACGGACAGGGGCACCGGGAGCTGTTTTTT
J: TRBJ2-7; D: -; V: TRBV2; size: once; CDR3: CASMQGFYEQYF; DNA: TGTGCCAGCATGCAGGGTTTCTACGAGCAGTACTTC
J: TRBJ2-3; D: TRBD2; V: TRBV7-9; size: -; CDR3: CASSLSRGGADTQYF; DNA: TGTGCCAGCAGCTTATCACGCGGGGGGGCAGATACGCAGTATTTT
J: TRBJ1-6; D: -; V: TRBV2; size: -; CDR3: CASSVTGYNSPLHF; DNA: TGTGCCAGCAGCGTGACAGGTTATAATTCACCCCTCCACTTT
J: TRBJ1-3; D: -; V: TRBV11-2; size: once; CDR3: CASSTRAGNTIYF; DNA: TGTGCCAGCAGCACCAGGGCTGGAAACACCATATATTTT
J: TRBJ2-3; D: TRBD1; V: TRBV29-1; size: -; CDR3: CSGRDSFTDTQYF; DNA: TGCAGCGGCCGGGACAGCTTCACAGATACGCAGTATTTT
J: TRBJ1-6; D: TRBD1; V: TRBV5-4; size: few; CDR3: CASSFRDRGSPLHF; DNA: TGTGCCAGCAGCTTCCGGGACAGGGGGTCACCCCTCCACTTT
J: TRBJ2-7; D: TRBD1; V: TRBV2; size: few; CDR3: CASREGQGYEQYF; DNA: TGTGCCAGCAGGGAGGGACAGGGCTACGAGCAGTACTTC
J: TRBJ1-5; D: -; V: TRBV13; size: -; CDR3: CASSLGGRQPQHF; DNA: TGTGCCAGCAGCTTAGGAGGCAGGCAGCCCCAGCATTTT
J: TRBJ2-5; D: TRBD2; V: TRBV28; size: -; CDR3: CASSEGLAGRLETQYF; DNA: TGTGCCAGCAGTGAGGGACTAGCGGGCCGACTAGAGACCCAGTACTTC
J: TRBJ2-1; D: TRBD1; V: TRBV18; size: -; CDR3: CASSRQGVSNEQFF; DNA: TGTGCCAGCTCACGACAGGGGGTCTCCAATGAGCAGTTCTTC
J: TRBJ1-1; D: -; V: TRBV7-9; size: few; CDR3: CASSAQGGTEAFF; DNA: TGTGCCAGCAGCGCTCAGGGAGGCACTGAAGCTTTCTTT
J: TRBJ2-7; D: -; V: TRBV25-1; size: -; CDR3: CASRADRSTYEQYF; DNA: TGTGCCAGCAGGGCCGACAGGAGTACCTACGAGCAGTACTTC
J: TRBJ1-2; D: -; V: TRBV7-9; size: -; CDR3: CASRSSVPIYGYTF; DNA: TGTGCCAGCAGATCCAGCGTTCCGATTTATGGCTACACCTTC
J: TRBJ2-2; D: -; V: TRBV7-8; size: -; CDR3: CASSSARTVTGELFF; DNA: TGTGCCAGCAGCTCTGCTAGGACAGTCACCGGGGAGCTGTTTTTT
J: TRBJ1-4; D: -; V: TRBV4-1; size: -; CDR3: CASSQPVAGANEKLFF; DNA: TGCGCCAGCAGCCAACCCGTTGCAGGGGCTAATGAAAAACTGTTTTTT
J: TRBJ1-4; D: -; V: TRBV13; size: -; CDR3: CASRRGGEREKLFF; DNA: TGTGCCAGCAGAAGGGGGGGCGAGCGTGAAAAACTGTTTTTT
J: TRBJ2-7; D: TRBD1; V: TRBV6-1; size: -; CDR3: CASRGDSYYEQYF; DNA: TGTGCCAGCAGAGGGGACAGTTACTACGAGCAGTACTTC
J: TRBJ2-3; D: TRBD2; V: TRBV10-2; size: -; CDR3: CASRSGGAADTQYF; DNA: TGCGCCAGCAGGAGCGGGGGGGCGGCAGATACGCAGTATTTT
J: TRBJ2-1; D: -; V: TRBV5-1; size: -; CDR3: CASSLSVPYNEQFF; DNA: TGCGCCAGCAGCTTGTCAGTACCCTACAATGAGCAGTTCTTC
J: TRBJ1-2; D: -; V: TRBV21-1; size: few; CDR3: CASSKGQGADYGYTF; DNA: TGTGCCAGCAGCAAAGGACAGGGGGCGGACTATGGCTACACCTTC
J: TRBJ1-1; D: TRBD1; V: TRBV5-1; size: few; CDR3: CASSDKTGGTEAFF; DNA: TGCGCCAGCAGCGACAAGACAGGGGGGACTGAAGCTTTCTTT
J: TRBJ2-7; D: -; V: TRBV28; size: -; CDR3: CASSLFRDEQYF; DNA: TGTGCCAGCAGTTTATTCAGGGACGAGCAGTACTTC
J: TRBJ2-3; D: -; V: TRBV5-4; size: -; CDR3: CASSTKRGTDTQYF; DNA: TGTGCCAGCAGCACCAAGAGAGGGACAGATACGCAGTATTTT
J: TRBJ2-7; D: -; V: TRBV4-1; size: -; CDR3: CASSLLDKNYEQYF; DNA: TGCGCCAGCAGCCTCTTGGACAAAAACTACGAGCAGTACTTC
J: TRBJ1-1; D: -; V: TRBV6-5; size: -; CDR3: CAVTGINEGLAFF; DNA: TGTGCCGTCACCGGGATTAACGAAGGGTTGGCTTTCTTT
J: TRBJ1-5; D: TRBD1; V: TRBV5-1; size: -; CDR3: CASSRTGTGNQPQHF; DNA: TGCGCCAGCAGCCGGACCGGGACAGGTAATCAGCCCCAGCATTTT
J: TRBJ1-1; D: TRBD1; V: TRBV5-4; size: few; CDR3: CASSSMDRGPGGAFF; DNA: TGTGCCAGCAGCTCAATGGACAGGGGGCCGGGAGGAGCTTTCTTT
J: TRBJ2-1; D: -; V: TRBV5-4; size: -; CDR3: CASSLATYNEQFF; DNA: TGTGCCAGCAGCTTAGCGACCTACAATGAGCAGTTCTTC
J: TRBJ1-5; D: -; V: TRBV5-1; size: few; CDR3: CASSLVGGGSNQPQHF; DNA: TGCGCCAGCAGCTTGGTGGGCGGGGGGAGCAATCAGCCCCAGCATTTT
J: TRBJ2-5; D: -; V: TRBV4-2; size: -; CDR3: CASSHRWGGERETQYF; DNA: TGTGCCAGCAGCCACCGGTGGGGCGGGGAAAGAGAGACCCAGTACTTC
J: TRBJ1-2; D: TRBD1; V: TRBV10-2; size: -; CDR3: CASTWDRGYGYTF; DNA: TGCGCCAGCACTTGGGACAGGGGATACGGCTACACCTTC
J: TRBJ1-2; D: -; V: TRBV2; size: -; CDR3: CASKGGANYGYTF; DNA: TGTGCCAGCAAAGGAGGGGCTAACTATGGCTACACCTTC
J: TRBJ2-1; D: -; V: TRBV7-9; size: -; CDR3: CASSPGLRYNEQFF; DNA: TGTGCCAGCAGCCCCGGACTCCGCTACAATGAGCAGTTCTTC
J: TRBJ2-2; D: TRBD2; V: TRBV19; size: -; CDR3: CASWEGRERIGELFF; DNA: TGTGCCAGTTGGGAGGGCAGGGAAAGGATCGGGGAGCTGTTTTTT
J: TRBJ1-1; D: TRBD1; V: TRBV7-6; size: -; CDR3: CASSLETGGTEAFF; DNA: TGTGCCAGCAGCTTAGAAACAGGGGGCACTGAAGCTTTCTTT